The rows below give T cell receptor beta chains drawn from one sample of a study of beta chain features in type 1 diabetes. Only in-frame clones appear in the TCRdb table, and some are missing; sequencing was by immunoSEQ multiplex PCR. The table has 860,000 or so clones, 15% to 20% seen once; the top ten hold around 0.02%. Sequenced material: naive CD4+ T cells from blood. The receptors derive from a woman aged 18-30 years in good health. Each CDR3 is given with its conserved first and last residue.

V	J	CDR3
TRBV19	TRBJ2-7	CASSIDGATFSYEQYF
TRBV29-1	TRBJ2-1	CSDLRDYGTEQFF
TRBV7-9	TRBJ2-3	CASSLGVESASTDTQYF
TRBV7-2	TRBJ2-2	CASYQIAYTGELFF
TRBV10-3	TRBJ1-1	CAIREGHTEAFF
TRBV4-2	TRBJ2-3	CASSQGGRGDTQYF
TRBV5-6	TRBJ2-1	CASSFRRTRTKSSYNEQFF
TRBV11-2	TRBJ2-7	CASSLGEGIAYEQYF
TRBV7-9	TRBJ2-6	CASSKGLGDASGANVLTF
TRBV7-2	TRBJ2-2	CASSRPVRTNTGELFF
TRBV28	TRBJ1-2	CASGTPNGYGYTF
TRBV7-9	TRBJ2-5	CASSFGTYQETQYF
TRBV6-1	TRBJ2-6	CASSARQGSGANVLTF
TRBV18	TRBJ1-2	CASSSTRAYGYTF
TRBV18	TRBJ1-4	CASSPPGSEKLFF
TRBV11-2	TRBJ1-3	CASSPGTGEYGNTIYF
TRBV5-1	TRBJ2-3	CASSFRLAGDTQYF
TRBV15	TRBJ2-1	CATSRDSRDFSNEQFF
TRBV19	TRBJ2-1	CASKASGYYNEQFF
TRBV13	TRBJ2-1	CASSLAWGGPVDEQFF
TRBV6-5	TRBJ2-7	CASSRSGGQSYEQYF
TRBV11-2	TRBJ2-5	CASSLAQGQTQYF
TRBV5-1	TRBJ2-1	CASSFRQGAAYNEQFF
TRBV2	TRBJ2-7	CASSGLAPDTYEQYF
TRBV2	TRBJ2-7	CASSARASYEQYF
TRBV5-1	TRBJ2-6	CASSPGQEGTGANVLTF
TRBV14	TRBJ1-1	CASSSQQNTEAFF
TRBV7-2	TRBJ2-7	CASSLMTSDYEQYF
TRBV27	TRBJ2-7	CASSLLAGSYEQYF
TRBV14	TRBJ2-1	CASSQVGRLAGSYNEQFF
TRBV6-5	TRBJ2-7	CASSYSNEQYF
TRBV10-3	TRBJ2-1	CAITSAGALGEQFF
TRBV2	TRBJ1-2	CATQQGEANYGYTF
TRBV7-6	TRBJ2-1	CASSLAPSGGGNEQFF
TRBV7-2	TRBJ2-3	CASSLVGKPRTDTQYF
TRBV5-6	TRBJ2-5	CASSLARLGTQYF
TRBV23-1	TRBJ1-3	CASPKLISGNTIYF
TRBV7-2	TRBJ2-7	CASSLAWASGQYF
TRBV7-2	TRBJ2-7	CASSLFGMGGLEQYF
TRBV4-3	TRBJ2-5	CASSPQGRETQYF
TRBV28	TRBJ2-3	CASKPGLAVRTDTQYF